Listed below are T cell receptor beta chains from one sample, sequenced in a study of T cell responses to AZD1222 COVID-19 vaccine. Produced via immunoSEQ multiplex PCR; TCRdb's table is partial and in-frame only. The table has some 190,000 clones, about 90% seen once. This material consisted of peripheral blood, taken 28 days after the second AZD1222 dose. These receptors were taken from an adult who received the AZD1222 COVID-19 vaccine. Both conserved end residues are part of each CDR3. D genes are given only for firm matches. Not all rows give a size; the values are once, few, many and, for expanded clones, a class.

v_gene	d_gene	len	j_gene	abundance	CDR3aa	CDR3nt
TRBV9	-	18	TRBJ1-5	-	CASSVGPSGGGSNQPQHF	TGTGCCAGCAGCGTAGGTCCCTCCGGGGGAGGCAGCAATCAGCCCCAGCATTTT
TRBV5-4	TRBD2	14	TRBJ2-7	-	CASSTLSGNYEQYF	TGTGCCAGCAGCACTCTTAGCGGGAACTACGAGCAGTACTTC
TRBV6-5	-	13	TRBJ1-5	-	CASSYSNRQPQHF	TGTGCCAGCAGTTACTCGAATCGTCAGCCCCAGCATTTT
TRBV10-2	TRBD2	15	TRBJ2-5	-	CASRTSGRAGETQYF	TGCGCCAGCAGGACTAGCGGCAGGGCCGGCGAGACCCAGTACTTC
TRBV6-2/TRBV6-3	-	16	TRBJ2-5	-	CASSVTGTLTGETQYF	TGTGCCAGCAGCGTAACCGGGACACTTACAGGGGAGACCCAGTACTTC
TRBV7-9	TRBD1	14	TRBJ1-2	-	CASSQTGGGYGYTF	TGTGCCAGCAGCCAGACAGGGGGCGGCTATGGCTACACCTTC
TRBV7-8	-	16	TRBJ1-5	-	CASSLAVGGSNQPQHF	TGTGCCAGCAGCTTAGCCGTCGGGGGAAGCAATCAGCCCCAGCATTTT
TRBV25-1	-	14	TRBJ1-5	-	CASPGPKSNQPQHF	TGTGCCAGCCCTGGTCCAAAGAGCAATCAGCCCCAGCATTTT
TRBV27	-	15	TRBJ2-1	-	CASSFSGRDYNEQFF	TGTGCCAGCAGTTTTTCCGGAAGGGACTACAATGAGCAGTTCTTC
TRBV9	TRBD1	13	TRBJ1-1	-	CASSQDRGDEAFF	TGTGCCAGCAGCCAAGACAGGGGTGATGAAGCTTTCTTT
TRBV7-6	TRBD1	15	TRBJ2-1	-	CASSLSGTGTNEQFF	TGTGCCAGCAGCCTTTCCGGGACAGGGACGAATGAGCAGTTCTTC
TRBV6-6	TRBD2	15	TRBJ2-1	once	CASSYGRGGVNEQFF	TGTGCCAGCAGTTACGGCCGCGGGGGAGTCAATGAGCAGTTCTTC
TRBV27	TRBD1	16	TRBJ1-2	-	CASSLWGQGTVGGYTF	TGTGCCAGCAGTTTATGGGGACAGGGGACGGTAGGGGGCTACACCTTC
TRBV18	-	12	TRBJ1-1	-	CASSTQGNEAFF	TGTGCCAGCTCAACCCAGGGAAATGAAGCTTTCTTT
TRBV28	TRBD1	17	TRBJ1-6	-	CASSYFPGTAHNSPLHF	TGTGCCAGCAGCTACTTCCCTGGGACAGCCCATAATTCACCCCTCCACTTT
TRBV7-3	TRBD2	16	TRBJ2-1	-	CASSPVGTSGSHEQFF	TGTGCCAGCAGCCCCGTCGGGACTAGCGGGAGCCATGAGCAGTTCTTC
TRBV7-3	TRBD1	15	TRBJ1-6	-	CASSTQTGGNSPLHF	TGTGCCAGCAGCACCCAAACAGGGGGTAATTCACCCCTCCACTTT
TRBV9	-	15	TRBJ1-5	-	CASSAAGGSNQPQHF	TGTGCCAGCAGCGCGGCGGGGGGGTCCAATCAGCCCCAGCATTTT
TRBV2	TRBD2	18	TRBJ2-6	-	CASRRTSGGDSGANVLTF	TGTGCCAGTCGACGAACTAGCGGGGGGGACTCTGGGGCCAACGTCCTGACTTTC
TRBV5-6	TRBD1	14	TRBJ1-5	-	CASSSDRYDQPQHF	TGTGCCAGCAGCTCGGACAGGTACGATCAGCCCCAGCATTTT
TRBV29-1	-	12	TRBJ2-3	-	CSVATSTDTQYF	TGCAGCGTTGCGACGAGCACAGATACGCAGTATTTT
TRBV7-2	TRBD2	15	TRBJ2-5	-	CASTPGLAGGETQYF	TGTGCCAGCACCCCAGGACTAGCGGGGGGGGAGACCCAGTACTTC
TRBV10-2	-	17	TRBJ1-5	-	CASSEVWGIENNQPQHF	TGCGCCAGCAGTGAAGTTTGGGGCATCGAGAACAATCAGCCCCAGCATTTT
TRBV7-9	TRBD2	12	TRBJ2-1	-	CASSLQRGEQFF	TGTGCCAGCAGCTTACAGCGGGGTGAGCAGTTCTTC
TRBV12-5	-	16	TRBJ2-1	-	CASGLVHGRTYSEQFF	TGTGCTAGTGGTTTGGTACATGGTCGGACATACAGTGAGCAGTTCTTC
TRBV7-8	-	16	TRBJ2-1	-	CASSFKVQSSYNEQFF	TGTGCCAGCAGCTTTAAGGTCCAAAGCTCCTACAATGAGCAGTTCTTC
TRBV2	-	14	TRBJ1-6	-	CASRQSSYNSPLHF	TGTGCCAGCAGGCAGAGCTCCTATAATTCACCCCTCCACTTT
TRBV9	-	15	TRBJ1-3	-	CASSDRESSGNTIYF	TGTGCCAGCAGCGATCGGGAGAGCTCTGGAAACACCATATATTTT
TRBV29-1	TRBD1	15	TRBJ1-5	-	CSVATGTGANQPQHF	TGCAGCGTAGCGACCGGGACAGGGGCTAATCAGCCCCAGCATTTT
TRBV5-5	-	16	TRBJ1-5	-	CASTITGGGRDQPQHF	TGTGCCAGCACAATCACCGGAGGGGGGAGAGATCAGCCCCAGCATTTT
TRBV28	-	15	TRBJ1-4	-	CASSSPQLDREKLFF	TGTGCCAGCAGTTCGCCCCAGTTAGACCGAGAAAAACTGTTTTTT
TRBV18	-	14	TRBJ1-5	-	CASSGLDTEQPQHF	TGTGCCAGCTCAGGACTAGACACGGAGCAGCCCCAGCATTTT
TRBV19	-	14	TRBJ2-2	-	CASSIGSQTGELFF	TGTGCCAGTAGTATCGGTTCGCAGACCGGGGAGCTGTTTTTT
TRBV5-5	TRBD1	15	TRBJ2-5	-	CASSFPGTGKETQYF	TGTGCCAGCAGCTTCCCCGGGACAGGGAAAGAGACCCAGTACTTC
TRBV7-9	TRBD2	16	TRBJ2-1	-	CASSLSWTSGSDEQFF	TGTGCCAGCAGCTTATCCTGGACTAGCGGGAGCGATGAGCAGTTCTTC
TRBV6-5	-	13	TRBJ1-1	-	CASKGEGGSEAFF	TGTGCCAGCAAGGGAGAGGGGGGGTCTGAAGCTTTCTTT
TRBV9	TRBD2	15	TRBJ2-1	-	CASSAGGSSYNEQFF	TGTGCCAGCAGCGCCGGGGGGAGCTCCTACAATGAGCAGTTCTTC
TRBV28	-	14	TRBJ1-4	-	CASSLTRANEKLFF	TGTGCCAGCAGCTTAACTAGGGCGAATGAAAAACTGTTTTTT
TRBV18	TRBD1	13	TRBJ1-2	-	CASSPQGAGGYTF	TGTGCCAGCTCACCGCAGGGGGCAGGGGGCTACACCTTC
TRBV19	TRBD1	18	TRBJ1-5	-	CASSLEGARVYSNQPQHF	TGTGCCAGTAGTTTGGAGGGGGCGAGGGTATATAGCAATCAGCCCCAGCATTTT
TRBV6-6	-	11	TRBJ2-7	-	CASSSDSEQYF	TGTGCCAGCAGTTCAGACAGCGAGCAGTACTTC
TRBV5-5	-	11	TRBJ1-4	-	CASSLVEKLFF	TGTGCCAGCAGCTTGGTTGAAAAACTGTTTTTT
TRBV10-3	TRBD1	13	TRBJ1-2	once	CAISEGQGYGYTF	TGTGCCATCAGTGAAGGACAGGGGTACGGCTACACCTTC
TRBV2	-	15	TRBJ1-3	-	CASSSDRYSGNTIYF	TGTGCCAGCAGTTCGGACAGATACTCTGGAAACACCATATATTTT
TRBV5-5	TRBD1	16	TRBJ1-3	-	CASSRVTGKFGNTIYF	TGTGCCAGCAGTCGGGTGACAGGGAAATTTGGAAACACCATATATTTT
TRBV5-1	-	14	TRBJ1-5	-	CASSLGQVGQPQHF	TGCGCCAGCAGCTTGGGACAGGTCGGTCAGCCCCAGCATTTT
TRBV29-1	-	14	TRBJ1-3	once	CSVEGGNPGNTIYF	TGCAGCGTTGAAGGCGGCAACCCTGGAAACACCATATATTTT
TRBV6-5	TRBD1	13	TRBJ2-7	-	CASSLDRVGEQYF	TGTGCCAGCAGTTTAGACAGGGTGGGGGAGCAGTACTTC
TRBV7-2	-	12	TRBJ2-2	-	CASSLVFGELFF	TGTGCCAGCAGCTTAGTCTTCGGGGAGCTGTTTTTT
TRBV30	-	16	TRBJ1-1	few	CAWSVLYGEGSTEAFF	TGTGCCTGGAGTGTACTCTACGGGGAGGGTAGTACTGAAGCTTTCTTT
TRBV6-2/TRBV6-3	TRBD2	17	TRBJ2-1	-	CASSYGLAGNSYNEQFF	TGTGCCAGCAGTTACGGGTTAGCGGGGAACTCCTACAATGAGCAGTTCTTC